What follows are 5 T cell receptor beta chains derived from one specimen sequenced in a study of CD8+CD57+ T cells in acquired aplastic anemia. Investigators profiled TCR beta VDJ and CDR3 from genomic DNA template. MiXCR, applied by TCRdb to the reads, yields one record per CDR3 protein. The profile shows 150,000 or so distinct CDR3 sequences, around half of them singletons. Previously, flow cytometry had revealed CD8+CD57+ cell expansion in the patients chosen for sequencing. Sequencing was carried out using sorted CD4+, CD8+, or CD8+CD57+ T cells (not recorded which) from PBMCs. These receptors were collected from a human donor with aplastic anemia.

J is TRBJ1-5 and V is TRBV9; tentative D call: TRBD1 (5 bases). The CDR3 length is 14 residues. Germline assignment: CDR1 SGDLS and CDR2 YYNGEE. V was cut by 0 bases and J by 4 bases, with 8 bases left in between. The chain's CDR3 is CASSVDQGNQPQHF. As DNA, the CDR3 is TGTGCCAGCAGCGTAGACCAGGGAAATCAGCCCCAGCATTTT.

For this clonotype: Because the CDR3 is missing its conserved closing phenylalanine or tryptophan, this is likely a read error. V gene TRBV29-1 combines with J gene TRBJ2-5, with 9 nucleotides matching TRBD1. The closer fit of TRBJ2-7 to the DNA end suggests the J call may be wrong. CDR3 size: 13 residues. Germline V gene data show CDR1 as SQVTM and CDR2 as ANQGSEA. The CDR3 DNA follows: TGCAGCGTGTCAGGGGGACAGGGTTACGAGCAGTACCTC. This sequence encodes CSVSGGQGYEQYL.

This chain links TRBV10-3 with TRBJ2-7; tentative D call: TRBD2 (6 bases). The CDR3 totals 12 residues. CDR1 is ENHRY and CDR2 is SYGVKD in the germline V gene. With 6 bases removed from V and 2 bases from J, the gap between germline ends came to 8 bases. In DNA, the CDR3 is TGTGCCATCAGGGGACTCCCCTACGAGCAGTACTTC. It encodes CAIRGLPYEQYF.

A few counts support this clonotype. The chain couples TRBV5-6 to TRBJ2-7; D is undetermined. The germline V gene has CDR1 SGHDT and CDR2 YYEEEE. Trimming stripped 3 bases from V and 0 bases from J, with 1 base between. The CDR3 runs 11 residues. The CDR3: CASSSSYEQYV. DNA for the CDR3: TGTGCCAGCAGCTCCTCCTACGAGCAGTACGTC.

This clonotype was counted many times. The chain links TRBV12-3 or TRBV12-4 to TRBJ2-1; tentative D call: TRBD1 (5 bases). V was clipped by 5 bases and J by 7 bases, with 18 bases between them. The CDR3 runs to 15 residues. CDR3 in amino acids: CASSPQGRVGNEQFF. The DNA of the CDR3 is TGTGCCAGCAGTCCCCAGGGTCGAGTTGGGAATGAGCAGTTCTTC.